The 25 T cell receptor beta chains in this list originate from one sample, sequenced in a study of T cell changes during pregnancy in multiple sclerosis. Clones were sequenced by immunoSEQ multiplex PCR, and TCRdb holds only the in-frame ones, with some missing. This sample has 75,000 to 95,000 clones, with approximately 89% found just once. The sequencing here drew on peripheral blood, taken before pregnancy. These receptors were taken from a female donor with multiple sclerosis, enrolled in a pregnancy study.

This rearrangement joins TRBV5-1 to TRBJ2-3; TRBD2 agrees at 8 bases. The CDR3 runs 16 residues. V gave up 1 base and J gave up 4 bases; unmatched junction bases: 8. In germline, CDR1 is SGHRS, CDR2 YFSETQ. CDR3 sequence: CASSLFPAGEADTQYF. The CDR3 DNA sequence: TGCGCCAGCAGCTTGTTTCCAGCGGGAGAAGCAGATACGCAGTATTTT.

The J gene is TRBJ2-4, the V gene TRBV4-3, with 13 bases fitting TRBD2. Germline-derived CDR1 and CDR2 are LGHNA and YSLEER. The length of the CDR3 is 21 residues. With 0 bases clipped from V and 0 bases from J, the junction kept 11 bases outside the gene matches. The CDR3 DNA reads TGCGCCAGCAGCCAAGATTCACTAGCGGGGGGGCCTTTCCTAGCCAAAAACATTCAGTACTTC. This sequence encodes CASSQDSLAGGPFLAKNIQYF.

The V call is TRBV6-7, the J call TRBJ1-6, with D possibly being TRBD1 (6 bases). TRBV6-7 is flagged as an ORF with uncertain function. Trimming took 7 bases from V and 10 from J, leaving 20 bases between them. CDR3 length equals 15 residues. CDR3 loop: CASTPVIQGQSPLHF. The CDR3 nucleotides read TGTGCCAGCACCCCCGTTATTCAGGGGCAATCACCCCTCCACTTT.

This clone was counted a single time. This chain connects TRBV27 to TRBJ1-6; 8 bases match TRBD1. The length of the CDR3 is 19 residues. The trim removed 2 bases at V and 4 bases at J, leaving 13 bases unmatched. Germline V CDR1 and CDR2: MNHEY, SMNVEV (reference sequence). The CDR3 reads CASSLGGGWQGAYNSPLHF. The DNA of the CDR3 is TGTGCCAGCAGTTTAGGTGGGGGGTGGCAGGGGGCATATAATTCACCCCTCCACTTT.

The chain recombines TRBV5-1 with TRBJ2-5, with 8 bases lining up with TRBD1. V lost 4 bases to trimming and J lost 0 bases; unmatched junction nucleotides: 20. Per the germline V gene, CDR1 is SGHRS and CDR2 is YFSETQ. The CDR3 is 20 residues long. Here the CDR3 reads CASSPPRQGLRLADQETQYF. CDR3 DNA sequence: TGCGCCAGCAGCCCACCGCGACAGGGGCTTAGATTGGCCGACCAAGAGACCCAGTACTTC.

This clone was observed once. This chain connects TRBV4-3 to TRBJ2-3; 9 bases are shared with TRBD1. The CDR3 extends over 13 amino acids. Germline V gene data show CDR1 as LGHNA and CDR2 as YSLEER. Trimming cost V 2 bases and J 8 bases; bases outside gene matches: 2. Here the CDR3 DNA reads TGCGCCAGCAGCCAATTACAGGGGGCTACGCAGTATTTT. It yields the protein CASSQLQGATQYF.

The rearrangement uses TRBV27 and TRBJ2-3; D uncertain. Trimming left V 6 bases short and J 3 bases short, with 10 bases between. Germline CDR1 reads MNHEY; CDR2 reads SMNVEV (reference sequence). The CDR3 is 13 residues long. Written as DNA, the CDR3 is TGTGCCAGCAGCCGAAGAGGAACAGATACGCAGTATTTT. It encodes CASSRRGTDTQYF.

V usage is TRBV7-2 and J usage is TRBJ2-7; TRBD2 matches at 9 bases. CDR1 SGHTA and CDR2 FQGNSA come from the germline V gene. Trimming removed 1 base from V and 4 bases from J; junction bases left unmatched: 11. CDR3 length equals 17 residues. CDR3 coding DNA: TGTGCCAGCAGCTTAGTGTCCGGCAGCGGGGGGTCATACGAGCAGTACTTC. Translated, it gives CASSLVSGSGGSYEQYF.

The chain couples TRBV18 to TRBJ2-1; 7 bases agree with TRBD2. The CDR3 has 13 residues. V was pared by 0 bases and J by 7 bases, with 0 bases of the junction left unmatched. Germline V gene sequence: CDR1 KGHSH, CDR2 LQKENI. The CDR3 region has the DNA TGTGCCAGCTCACCACCGGGGGGGAATGAGCAGTTCTTC. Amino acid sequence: CASSPPGGNEQFF.

CDR3 sequence reads: CASAYGGTEAFF. CDR3 nucleotides: TGTGCCAGCGCTTACGGGGGGACTGAAGCTTTCTTT. The genes are TRBV11-2 and TRBJ1-1; D perhaps matches TRBD1 (5 bases). Trimming pared 8 bases from V and 5 bases from J, leaving 12 bases between. In germline, CDR1 is SGHAT, CDR2 FQNNGV. This CDR3 is 12 amino acids long.

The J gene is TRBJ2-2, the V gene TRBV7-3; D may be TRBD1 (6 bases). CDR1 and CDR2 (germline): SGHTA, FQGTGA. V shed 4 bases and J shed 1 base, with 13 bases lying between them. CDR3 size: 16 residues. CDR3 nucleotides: TGTGCCAGCAGCTCGTCCGGGACACAGAACACCGGGGAGCTGTTTTTT. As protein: CASSSSGTQNTGELFF.

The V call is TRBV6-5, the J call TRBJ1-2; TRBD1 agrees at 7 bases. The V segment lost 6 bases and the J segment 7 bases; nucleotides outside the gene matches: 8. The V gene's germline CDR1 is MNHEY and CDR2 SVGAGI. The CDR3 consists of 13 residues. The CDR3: CASSQGQPFGYTF. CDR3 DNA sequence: TGTGCCAGCAGCCAGGGACAGCCGTTTGGCTACACCTTC.

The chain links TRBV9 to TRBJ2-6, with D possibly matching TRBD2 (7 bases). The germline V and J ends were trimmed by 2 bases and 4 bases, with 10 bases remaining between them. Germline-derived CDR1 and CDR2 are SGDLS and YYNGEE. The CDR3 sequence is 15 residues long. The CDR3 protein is CASSVGGRGANVLTF. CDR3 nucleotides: TGTGCCAGCAGCGTGGGGGGGCGCGGGGCCAACGTCCTGACTTTC.

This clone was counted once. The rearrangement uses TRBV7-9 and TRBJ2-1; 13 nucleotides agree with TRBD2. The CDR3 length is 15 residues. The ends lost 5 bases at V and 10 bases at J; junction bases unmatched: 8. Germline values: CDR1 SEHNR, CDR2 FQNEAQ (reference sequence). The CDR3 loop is CASSKLAGGQSEQFF. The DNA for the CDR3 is TGTGCCAGCAGCAAACTAGCGGGGGGGCAATCCGAGCAGTTCTTC.

The CDR3 reads CASSLEGAANTGELFF. The CDR3 bases are TGTGCCAGCAGCTTGGAGGGGGCGGCGAACACCGGGGAGCTGTTTTTT. This chain uses TRBV5-4 with TRBJ2-2; 7 bases match TRBD1. Looked up from germline, CDR1 is SGHNT and CDR2 is YYREEE (reference sequence). The length of the CDR3 is 16 residues. V lost 0 bases and J lost 0; bases outside the gene matches: 2.

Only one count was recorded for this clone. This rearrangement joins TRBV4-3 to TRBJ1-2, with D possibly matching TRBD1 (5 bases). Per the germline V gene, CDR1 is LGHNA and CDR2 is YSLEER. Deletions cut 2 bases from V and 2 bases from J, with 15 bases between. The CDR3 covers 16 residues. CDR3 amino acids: CASSQFGRGGNYGYTF. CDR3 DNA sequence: TGCGCCAGCAGCCAATTTGGCCGGGGGGGAAACTATGGCTACACCTTC.

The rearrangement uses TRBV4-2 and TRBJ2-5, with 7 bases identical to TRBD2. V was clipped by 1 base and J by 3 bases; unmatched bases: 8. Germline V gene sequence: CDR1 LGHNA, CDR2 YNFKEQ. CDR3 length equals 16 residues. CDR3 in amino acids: CASSQGRVAGEETQYF. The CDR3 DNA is TGTGCCAGCAGCCAAGGCCGGGTGGCGGGAGAAGAGACCCAGTACTTC.

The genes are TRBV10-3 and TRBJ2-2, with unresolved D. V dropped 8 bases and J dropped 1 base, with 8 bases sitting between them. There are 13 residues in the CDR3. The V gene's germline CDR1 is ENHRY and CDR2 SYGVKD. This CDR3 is CAIRPGNTGELFF. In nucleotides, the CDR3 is TGTGCCATCCGGCCAGGGAACACCGGGGAGCTGTTTTTT.

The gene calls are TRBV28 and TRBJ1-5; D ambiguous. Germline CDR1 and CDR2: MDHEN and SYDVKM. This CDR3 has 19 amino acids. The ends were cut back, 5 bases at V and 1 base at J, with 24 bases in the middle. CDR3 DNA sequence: TGTGCCAGCAGTGCCCTCGGGAATCCCCTTACTCGCAGCAATCAGCCCCAGCATTTT. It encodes CASSALGNPLTRSNQPQHF.

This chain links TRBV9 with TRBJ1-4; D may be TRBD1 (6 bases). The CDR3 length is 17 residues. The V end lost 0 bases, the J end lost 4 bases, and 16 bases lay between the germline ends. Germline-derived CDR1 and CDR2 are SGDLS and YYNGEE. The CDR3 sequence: CASSVGKTRGGNEKLFF. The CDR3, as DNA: TGTGCCAGCAGCGTAGGAAAGACAAGAGGGGGTAATGAAAAACTGTTTTTT.

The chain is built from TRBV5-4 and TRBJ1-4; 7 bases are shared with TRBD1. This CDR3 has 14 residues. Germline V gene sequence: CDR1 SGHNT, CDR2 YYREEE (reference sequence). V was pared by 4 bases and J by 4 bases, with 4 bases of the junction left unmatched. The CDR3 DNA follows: TGTGCCAGCAGCGGACAGGAGCATAATGAAAAACTGTTTTTT. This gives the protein CASSGQEHNEKLFF.

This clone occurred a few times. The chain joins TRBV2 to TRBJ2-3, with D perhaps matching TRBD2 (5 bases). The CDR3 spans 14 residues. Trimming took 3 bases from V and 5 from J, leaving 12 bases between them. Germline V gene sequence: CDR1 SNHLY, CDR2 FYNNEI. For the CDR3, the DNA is TGTGCCAGCAGTGAGCGAGGGTCGGGAGATACGCAGTATTTT. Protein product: CASSERGSGDTQYF.

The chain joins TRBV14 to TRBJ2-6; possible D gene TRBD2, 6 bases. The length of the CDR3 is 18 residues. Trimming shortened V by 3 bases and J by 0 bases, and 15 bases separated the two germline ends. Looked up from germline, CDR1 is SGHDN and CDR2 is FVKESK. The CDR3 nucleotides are TGTGCCAGCAGCCAGACCGGAGGGGATTACTCTGGGGCCAACGTCCTGACTTTC. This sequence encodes CASSQTGGDYSGANVLTF.

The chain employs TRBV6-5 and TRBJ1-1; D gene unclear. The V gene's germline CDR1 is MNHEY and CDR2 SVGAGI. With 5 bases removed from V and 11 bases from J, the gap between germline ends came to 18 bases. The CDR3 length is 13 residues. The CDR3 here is CASSQPQVLEAFF. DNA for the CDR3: TGTGCCAGCAGTCAACCTCAGGTCCTCGAGGCTTTCTTT.

CDR3: CASSPGQIGNIQYF. CDR3 DNA: TGTGCCAGCAGTCCCGGACAGATAGGGAACATTCAGTACTTC. The rearrangement links TRBV28 to TRBJ2-4, with D possibly being TRBD1 (6 bases). V shed 5 bases and J shed 7 bases, with 15 bases lying between them. The CDR3 length is 14 residues. From germline, CDR1 is MDHEN and CDR2 SYDVKM.